This TCR beta chain comes out of a study of tumor-infiltrating lymphocytes in oesophageal squamous cell carcinoma. Per the germline V gene, CDR1 is MNHNY and CDR2 is SVGAGI (reference sequence). The CDR3 runs 13 residues. MiXCR was run by TCRdb on the PCR reads, yielding one entry per CDR3 protein. The sample includes more than 9,000 distinct CDR3 sequences, roughly half of them seen just once. This sequence originates from a male donor with esophageal squamous cell carcinoma. The sequenced material came from esophageal tumor tissue. The rearrangement uses TRBV6-6 and TRBJ2-7; no clear D gene. Matching the DNA end better, TRBJ2-5 makes the J call doubtful. The CDR3 region is CASSYGRDETQYF. The CDR3 DNA reads as TGTGCCAGCAGTTACGGTCGCGATGAGACCCAGTACTTC.